The text below deals with one T cell receptor beta chain. Its antigen is currently unknown. These data belong to a study of spatial heterogeneity in lung cancer. Overall study: Detected sequences consistently included more beta-chain ones than alpha-chain ones. Study-wide findings and caveats: Whereas they appeared in blood less at follow-up, ubiquitous expanded tumor TCRs appeared there more at resection.

The presence of a unique molecular identifier marked each TCR cDNA molecule. TCRdb re-derived calls from the 5' RACE reads in MiXCR, one entry per CDR3 protein. The table lists tens of thousands of distinct CDR3 sequences, about a fifth of them singletons. The CDR3 contains 15 residues. Germline V gene data show CDR1 as MNHEY and CDR2 as SMNVEV (reference sequence). Trimming removed 3 bases at V and 7 bases at J, with 19 bases between. Documented time point: sample taken at primary tumor resection. Sequencing of whole RNA from tumor, nontumor lung or frozen PBMC involved no sorting. The donors comprised approximately 72 untreated early-stage non-small cell lung cancer patients.

The V call is TRBV27, the J call TRBJ2-7; D possibly corresponds to TRBD1 (5 bases). The TCR sequence derives from a male donor with early-stage non-small cell lung cancer. Specimen: PBMCs, collected at surgery. CDR3 nucleotide sequence: TGTGCCAGCAGTTTGGGGCTAGAAAGGCCCTGGGAGCAGTACTTC. Protein product: CASSLGLERPWEQYF.